This TCR beta chain was sequenced during a study of blood T cell repertoires in COVID-19. The assay was immunoSEQ multiplex PCR, and TCRdb's table has in-frame clones only and misses some. This repertoire shows about 70,000 clones, 80% found once; its top ten account for roughly 18%. This clonotype originated in a man aged 65-85 years who had recovered from COVID-19. The sample consisted of peripheral blood.

DNA for the CDR3: TGTGCCAGCAGCTTAGCTCCCGATAGCAATTCACCCCTCCACTTT. Amino acid sequence: CASSLAPDSNSPLHF. V gene TRBV7-2 combines with J gene TRBJ1-6; no clear D. Germline CDR1 and CDR2: SGHTA and FQGNSA. The CDR3 sequence is 15 residues long. The germline V and J ends were trimmed by 0 bases and 7 bases, with 10 bases remaining between them.